The 15 T cell receptor beta chains below were found in one sample sequenced in a study of T cells in Graves' hyperthyroidism and ophthalmopathy. It was RNA transcripts that yielded the amplified TCR beta CDR3 regions. TCR CDR3 underwent first-round RT-PCR with the HTBI primer set. TCRdb re-analysed the multiplex PCR reads in MiXCR, keeping a single row per CDR3 protein. The sample consists of 400,000 or so distinct CDR3 sequences, approximately 14% of them appearing once. The material sequenced was blood. The receptors stem from a woman aged 60 to 75 with Graves' ophthalmopathy.

The chain joins TRBV7-3 to TRBJ2-1; TRBD2 agrees at 8 bases. CDR1 and CDR2 (germline): SGHTA, FQGTGA. This CDR3 contains 17 residues. V was clipped by 5 bases and J by 6 bases; unmatched bases: 15. CDR3: CASSPARGAGDPNEQFF. The DNA for the CDR3 is TGTGCCAGCAGCCCCGCCAGAGGAGCGGGAGACCCCAATGAGCAGTTCTTC.

Only a few counts were recorded for this clonotype. This sequence joins TRBV5-6 and TRBJ2-4; D remains unclear. Looked up from germline, CDR1 is SGHDT and CDR2 is YYEEEE. V lost 2 bases and J lost 5, with 14 bases in between. This CDR3 comprises 15 residues. CDR3 in DNA: TGTGCCAGCAGCTTTAACACCACCGAGCAAAACATTCAGTACTTC. Translating gives CASSFNTTEQNIQYF.

In its sample, this clonotype was seen many times. The chain is built from TRBV12-3 or TRBV12-4 and TRBJ2-1; a possible D gene is TRBD2 (5 bases). CDR3 length: 15 amino acids. The V and J ends lost 3 bases and 8 bases respectively, with 17 bases between them. This chain's CDR3 is CASSFSTIGRHEQFF. As DNA, the CDR3 is TGTGCCAGCAGTTTCTCGACTATAGGGCGCCATGAGCAGTTCTTC.

This clonotype was found many times. The gene calls are TRBV10-2 and TRBJ2-7, with D perhaps matching TRBD1 or TRBD2 (5 bases each). The CDR3 is 14 amino acids. Germline V gene sequence: CDR1 WSHSY, CDR2 SAAADI. Trimming pared 7 bases from V and 4 bases from J, leaving 17 bases between. In nucleotides, the CDR3 is TGCGCCAGCATTCGGGACCCCCAGCGGTACGAGCAGTACTTC. Translated, it gives CASIRDPQRYEQYF.

In its sample, this clonotype was seen many times. The chain has TRBV28 and TRBJ2-7, with 8 bases aligning to TRBD2. V shed 5 bases, J shed 6 bases, and the junction held 15 bases outside the gene matches. The CDR3 has 16 amino acids. Germline V lookup: CDR1 MDHEN, CDR2 SYDVKM. CDR3 DNA sequence: TGTGCCAGCAGTACCCCGGGACTAGGAACACCCCGCGAGCAGTACTTC. Protein sequence: CASSTPGLGTPREQYF.

This clonotype was detected ten times or more. The rearrangement links TRBV28 to TRBJ2-1; 9 bases are shared with TRBD1. J was trimmed by 6 bases and V by 6 bases; bases with no gene match: 6. Germline V lookup: CDR1 MDHEN, CDR2 SYDVKM. The CDR3 is 14 residues long. CDR3 sequence: CASRPGQGVNEQFF. The CDR3 DNA is TGTGCCAGCAGACCGGGACAGGGTGTCAATGAGCAGTTCTTC.

A few counts support this clonotype. In nucleotides, the CDR3 is TGTGCCAGCAGCAAACCGGGGAGTGCGGGCATGACACCCCTCCACTTT. This codes for CASSKPGSAGMTPLHF. V is TRBV5-4 and J is TRBJ1-6; D gene unclear. V shed 4 bases and J shed 11 bases, with 22 bases lying between them. The length of the CDR3 is 16 residues. Per the germline V gene, CDR1 is SGHNT and CDR2 is YYREEE (reference sequence).

This clonotype showed up many times. The genes are TRBV6-1 and TRBJ2-5; TRBD2 aligns across 12 bases. Trimming took 2 bases from V and 3 from J; bases not matched to a gene: 7. The CDR3 runs 17 residues. CDR1 MNHNS and CDR2 SASEGT come from the germline V gene. CDR3 DNA sequence: TGTGCCAGCAGTGAAAGAGTTTCTAGCGGGAGGGAAGAGACCCAGTACTTC. This sequence encodes CASSERVSSGREETQYF.

This clonotype has more than one count but fewer than ten. V is TRBV7-9 and J is TRBJ2-7; 10 bases match TRBD2. Germline trimming cut 1 base from V and 0 bases from J; bases unmatched to any gene: 6. CDR3 length: 17 amino acids. CDR1 and CDR2 (germline): SEHNR, FQNEAQ (reference sequence). The CDR3 bases are TGTGCCAGCAGCTTAGTCGTATCTAGCGGGAGCTCCTACGAGCAGTACTTC. It codes for CASSLVVSSGSSYEQYF.

This clonotype has at least ten counts. The CDR3 is CATSDSSEVYNEQFF. The CDR3 bases are TGTGCCACCAGTGATTCTAGCGAGGTCTACAATGAGCAGTTCTTC. This sequence joins TRBV24-1 and TRBJ2-1; the D gene is possibly TRBD2 (6 bases). V was shortened by 2 bases and J by 3 bases, with 10 bases between the two germline ends. Looked up from germline, CDR1 is KGHDR and CDR2 is SFDVKD. The CDR3 length is 15 residues.

At least ten counts were recorded for this clonotype. The genes are TRBV3-1 and TRBJ2-5, with a possible D match to TRBD2 (6 bases). Per germline, CDR1 LGHDT and CDR2 YNNKEL (reference sequence). Trimming left V 3 bases short and J 1 base short, with 15 bases between. There are 16 residues in the CDR3. CDR3 DNA: TGTGCCAGCAGCCATTATCGGGCCGGGGGCCAAGAGACCCAGTACTTC. Protein: CASSHYRAGGQETQYF.

The V call is TRBV29-1, the J call TRBJ2-7; D gene ambiguous. Germline V lookup: CDR1 SQVTM, CDR2 ANQGSEA. CDR3 length equals 12 residues. Trimming shortened V by 6 bases and J by 6 bases, and 15 bases separated the two germline ends. DNA of the CDR3: TGCAGCGTGGGGTACAGTCGGGCCGAGCAGTACTTC. This gives the protein CSVGYSRAEQYF.

This clonotype has at least ten counts. V and J are TRBV7-9 and TRBJ2-7; D is possibly TRBD2 (7 bases). This CDR3 has 15 residues. CDR1 and CDR2 (germline): SEHNR, FQNEAQ (reference sequence). Trimming removed 5 bases from V and 2 bases from J, with 16 bases in between. The CDR3: CASSPAAGATYEQYF. The CDR3 DNA reads TGTGCCAGCAGCCCCGCCGCGGGGGCCACCTACGAGCAGTACTTC. The variable domain in full, completed from reference TRBV7-9 and TRBJ2-7, reads DTGVSQNPRHKITKRGQNVTFRCDPISEHNRLYWYRQTLGQGPEFLTYFQNEAQLEKSRLLSDRFSAERPKGSFSTLEIQRTEQGDSAMYLCASSPAAGATYEQYFGPGTRLTVT.

This clonotype was observed many times. The chain links TRBV5-1 to TRBJ1-2, with 7 bases fitting TRBD1. CDR1 is SGHRS, CDR2 YFSETQ, per germline. V lost 3 bases and J lost 3; bases outside the gene matches: 5. The CDR3 contains 14 residues. This CDR3 is CASSSRQGYYGYTF. The CDR3 DNA is TGCGCCAGCAGCTCCCGACAGGGCTACTATGGCTACACCTTC.

This clonotype was found many times. The chain employs TRBV7-2 and TRBJ2-1; D could derive from TRBD1 or TRBD2 (6 bases each). The CDR3 loop spans 14 amino acids. Deletions cut 2 bases from V and 9 bases from J, with 14 bases between. CDR1 SGHTA and CDR2 FQGNSA come from the germline V gene. The CDR3: CASSLWGARGEQFF. The CDR3 coding sequence is TGTGCCAGCAGCTTATGGGGGGCACGGGGTGAGCAGTTCTTC.